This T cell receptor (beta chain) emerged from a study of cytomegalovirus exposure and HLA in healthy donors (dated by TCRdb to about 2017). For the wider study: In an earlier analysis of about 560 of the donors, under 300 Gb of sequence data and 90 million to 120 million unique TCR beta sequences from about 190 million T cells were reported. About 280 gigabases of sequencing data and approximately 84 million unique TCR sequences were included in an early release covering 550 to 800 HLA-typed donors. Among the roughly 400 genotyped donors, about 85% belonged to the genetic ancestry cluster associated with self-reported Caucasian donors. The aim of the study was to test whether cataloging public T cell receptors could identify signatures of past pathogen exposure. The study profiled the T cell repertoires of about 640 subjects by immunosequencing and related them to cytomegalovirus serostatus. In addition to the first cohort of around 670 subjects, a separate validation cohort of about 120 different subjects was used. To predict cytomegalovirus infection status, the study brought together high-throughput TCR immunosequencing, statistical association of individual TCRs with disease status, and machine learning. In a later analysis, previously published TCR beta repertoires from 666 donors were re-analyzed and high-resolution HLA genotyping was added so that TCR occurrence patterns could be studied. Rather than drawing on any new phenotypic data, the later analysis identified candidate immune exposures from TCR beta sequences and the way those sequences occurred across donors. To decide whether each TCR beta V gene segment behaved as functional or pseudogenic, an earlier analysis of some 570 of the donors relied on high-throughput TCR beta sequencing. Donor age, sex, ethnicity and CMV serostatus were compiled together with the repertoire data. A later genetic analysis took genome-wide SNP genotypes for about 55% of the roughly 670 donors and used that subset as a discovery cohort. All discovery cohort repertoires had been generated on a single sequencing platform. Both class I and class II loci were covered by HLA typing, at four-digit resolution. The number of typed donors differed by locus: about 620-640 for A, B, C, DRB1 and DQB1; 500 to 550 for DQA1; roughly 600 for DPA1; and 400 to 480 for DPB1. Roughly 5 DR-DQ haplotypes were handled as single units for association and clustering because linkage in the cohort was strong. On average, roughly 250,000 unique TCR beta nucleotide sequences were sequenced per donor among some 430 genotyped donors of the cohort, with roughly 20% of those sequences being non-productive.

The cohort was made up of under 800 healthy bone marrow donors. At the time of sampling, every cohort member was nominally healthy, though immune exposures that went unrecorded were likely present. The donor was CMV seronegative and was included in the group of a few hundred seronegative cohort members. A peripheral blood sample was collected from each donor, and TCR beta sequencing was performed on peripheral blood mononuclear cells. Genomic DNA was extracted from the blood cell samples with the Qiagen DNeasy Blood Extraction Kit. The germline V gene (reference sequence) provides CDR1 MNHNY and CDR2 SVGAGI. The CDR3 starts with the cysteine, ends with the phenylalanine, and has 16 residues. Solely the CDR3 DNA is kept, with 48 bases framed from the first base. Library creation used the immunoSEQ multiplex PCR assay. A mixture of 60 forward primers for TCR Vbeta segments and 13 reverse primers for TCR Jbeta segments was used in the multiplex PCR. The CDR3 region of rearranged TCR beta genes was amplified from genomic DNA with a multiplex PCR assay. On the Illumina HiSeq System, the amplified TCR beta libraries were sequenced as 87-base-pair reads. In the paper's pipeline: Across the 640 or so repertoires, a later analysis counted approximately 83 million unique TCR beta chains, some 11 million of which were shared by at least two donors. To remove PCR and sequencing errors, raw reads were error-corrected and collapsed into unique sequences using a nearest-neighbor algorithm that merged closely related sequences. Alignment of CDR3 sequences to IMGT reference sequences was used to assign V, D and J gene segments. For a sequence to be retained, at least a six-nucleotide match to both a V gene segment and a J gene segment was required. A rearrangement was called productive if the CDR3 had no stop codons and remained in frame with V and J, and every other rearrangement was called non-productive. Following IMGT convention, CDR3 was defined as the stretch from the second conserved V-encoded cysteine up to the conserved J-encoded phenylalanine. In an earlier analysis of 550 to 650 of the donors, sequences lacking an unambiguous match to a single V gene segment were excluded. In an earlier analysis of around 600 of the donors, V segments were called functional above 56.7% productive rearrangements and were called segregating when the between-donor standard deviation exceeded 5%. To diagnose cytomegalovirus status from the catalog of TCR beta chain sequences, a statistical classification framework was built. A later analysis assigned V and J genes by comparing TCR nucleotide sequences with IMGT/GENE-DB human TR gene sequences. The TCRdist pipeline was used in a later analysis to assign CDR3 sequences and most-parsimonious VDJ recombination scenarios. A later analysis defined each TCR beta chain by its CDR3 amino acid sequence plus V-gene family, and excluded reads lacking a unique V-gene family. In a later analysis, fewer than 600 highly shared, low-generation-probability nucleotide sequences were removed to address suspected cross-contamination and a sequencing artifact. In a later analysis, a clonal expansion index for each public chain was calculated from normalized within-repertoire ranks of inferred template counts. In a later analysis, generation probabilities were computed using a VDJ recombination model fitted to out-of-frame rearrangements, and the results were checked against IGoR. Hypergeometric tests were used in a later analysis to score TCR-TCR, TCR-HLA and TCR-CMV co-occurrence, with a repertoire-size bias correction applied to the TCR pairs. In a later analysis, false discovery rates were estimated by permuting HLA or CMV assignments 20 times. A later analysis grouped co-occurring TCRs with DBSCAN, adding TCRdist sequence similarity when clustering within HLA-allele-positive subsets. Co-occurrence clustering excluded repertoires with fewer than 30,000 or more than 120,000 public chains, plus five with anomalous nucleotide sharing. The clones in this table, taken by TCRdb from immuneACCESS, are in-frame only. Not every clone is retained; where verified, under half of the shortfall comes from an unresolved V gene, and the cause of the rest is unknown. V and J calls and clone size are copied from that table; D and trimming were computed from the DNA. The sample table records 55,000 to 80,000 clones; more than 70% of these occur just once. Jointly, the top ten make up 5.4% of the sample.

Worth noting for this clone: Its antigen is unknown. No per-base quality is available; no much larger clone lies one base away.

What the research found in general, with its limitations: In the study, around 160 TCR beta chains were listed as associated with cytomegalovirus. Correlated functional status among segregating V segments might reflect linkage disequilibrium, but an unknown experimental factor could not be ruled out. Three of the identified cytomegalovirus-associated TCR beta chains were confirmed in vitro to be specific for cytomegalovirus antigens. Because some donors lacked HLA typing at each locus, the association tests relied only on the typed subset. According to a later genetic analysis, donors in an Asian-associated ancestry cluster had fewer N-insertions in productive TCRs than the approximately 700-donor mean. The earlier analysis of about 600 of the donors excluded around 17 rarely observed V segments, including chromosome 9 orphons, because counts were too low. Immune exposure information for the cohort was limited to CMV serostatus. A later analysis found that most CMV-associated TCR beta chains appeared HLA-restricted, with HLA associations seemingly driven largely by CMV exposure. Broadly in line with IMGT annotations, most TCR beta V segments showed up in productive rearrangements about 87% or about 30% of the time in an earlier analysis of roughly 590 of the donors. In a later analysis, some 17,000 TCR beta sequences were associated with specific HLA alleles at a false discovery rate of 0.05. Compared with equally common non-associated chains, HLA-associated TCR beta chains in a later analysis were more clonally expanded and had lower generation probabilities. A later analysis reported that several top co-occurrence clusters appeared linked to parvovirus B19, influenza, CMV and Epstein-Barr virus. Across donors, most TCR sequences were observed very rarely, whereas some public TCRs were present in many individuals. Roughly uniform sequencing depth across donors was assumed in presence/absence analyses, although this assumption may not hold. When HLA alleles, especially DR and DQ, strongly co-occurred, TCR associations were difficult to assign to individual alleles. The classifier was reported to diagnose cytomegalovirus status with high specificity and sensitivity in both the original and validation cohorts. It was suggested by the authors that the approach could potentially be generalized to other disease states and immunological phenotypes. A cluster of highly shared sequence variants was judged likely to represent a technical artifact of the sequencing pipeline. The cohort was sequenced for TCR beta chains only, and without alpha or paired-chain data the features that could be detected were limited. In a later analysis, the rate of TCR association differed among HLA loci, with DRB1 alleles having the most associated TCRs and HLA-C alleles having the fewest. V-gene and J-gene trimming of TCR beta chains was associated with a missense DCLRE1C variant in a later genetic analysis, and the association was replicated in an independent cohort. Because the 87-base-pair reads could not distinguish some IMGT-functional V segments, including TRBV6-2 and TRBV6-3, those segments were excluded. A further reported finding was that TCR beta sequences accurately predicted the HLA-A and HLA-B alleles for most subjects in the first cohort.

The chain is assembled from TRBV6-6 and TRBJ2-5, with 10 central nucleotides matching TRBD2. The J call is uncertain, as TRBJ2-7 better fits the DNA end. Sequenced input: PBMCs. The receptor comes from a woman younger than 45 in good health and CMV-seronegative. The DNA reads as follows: TGTGCCAGCAGCCCAGCGGGAGGGGGACCCTCCTACGAGCAGTACTTC. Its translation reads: CASSPAGGGPSYEQYF.